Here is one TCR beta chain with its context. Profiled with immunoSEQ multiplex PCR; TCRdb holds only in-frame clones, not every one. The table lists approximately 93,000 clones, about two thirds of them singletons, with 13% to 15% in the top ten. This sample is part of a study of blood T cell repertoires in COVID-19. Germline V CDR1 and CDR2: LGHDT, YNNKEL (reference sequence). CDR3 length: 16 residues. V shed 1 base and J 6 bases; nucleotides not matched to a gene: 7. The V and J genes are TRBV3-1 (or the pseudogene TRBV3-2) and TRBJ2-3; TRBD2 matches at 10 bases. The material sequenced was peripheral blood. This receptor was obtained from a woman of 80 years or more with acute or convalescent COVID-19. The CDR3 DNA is TGTGCCAGCAGCCAAGCGACAGCGGGGGGGCAGGATACGCAGTATTTT. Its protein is CASSQATAGGQDTQYF.